The next 18 T cell receptor beta chains were all read from a single sample in a study of blood T cell repertoires in COVID-19. TCRdb keeps only in-frame clones here, not all; method: immunoSEQ multiplex PCR. Counted here are 50,000 to 60,000 clones, just under 90% occurring once; the ten biggest clones make up approximately 10%. Input material: peripheral blood. These receptors came from a man older than 75 with active or convalescent COVID-19.

About this clone: At one of its ends the junction is not consistent with the germline gene, which may arise from a read error. This chain joins TRBV28 and TRBJ2-2; D is perhaps TRBD2 (7 bases). CDR3 size: 15 residues. Per the germline V gene, CDR1 is MDHEN and CDR2 is SYDVKM. CDR3 region: CASSLGGAKTGELFF. The CDR3 region has the DNA TGTGCCAGCAGTTTAGGGGGGGCGAAAACCGGGGAGCTGTTTTTT.

The chain combines TRBV5-1 with TRBJ2-3, with 9 bases fitting TRBD2. The junction had 4 bases not matched to a gene; V was cut back by 6 bases and J by 2 bases. This CDR3 has 14 amino acids. CDR1 is SGHRS and CDR2 is YFSETQ in the germline V gene. In DNA, the CDR3 is TGCGCCAGCACAAAGCGGGGGGACACAGATACGCAGTATTTT. It yields the protein CASTKRGDTDTQYF.

The chain has TRBV7-2 and TRBJ2-7; 7 bases map to TRBD2. V lost 5 bases to trimming and J lost 3 bases; unmatched junction nucleotides: 7. Germline CDR1 and CDR2: SGHTA and FQGNSA. This CDR3 contains 14 residues. CDR3 sequence reads: CASSLTSVNYEQYF. Written as DNA, the CDR3 is TGTGCCAGCAGCCTAACTAGCGTTAACTACGAGCAGTACTTC.

The CDR3 spells CASSRKTGIQETQYF. In DNA, the CDR3 is TGTGCCAGCAGTAGGAAGACAGGAATCCAAGAGACCCAGTACTTC. The rearrangement links TRBV28 to TRBJ2-5, with TRBD1 as a possible D gene (6 bases). Germline V CDR1 and CDR2: MDHEN, SYDVKM. The V and J ends lost 5 bases and 1 base respectively, with 14 bases between them. The CDR3 contains 15 residues.

V is TRBV12-3 or TRBV12-4 and J is TRBJ2-7; TRBD1 aligns across 7 bases. V lost 5 bases to trimming and J lost 2 bases; unmatched junction nucleotides: 3. This CDR3 spans 13 amino acids. The CDR3 loop reads CASSTTGAYEQYF. The DNA for the CDR3 is TGTGCCAGCAGTACAACAGGGGCCTACGAGCAGTACTTC.

The chain employs TRBV7-9 and TRBJ2-5, with D possibly TRBD1 on 5 matching bases. CDR3 length: 14 amino acids. The V end lost 6 bases, the J end lost 7 bases, and 18 bases lay between the germline ends. CDR1 is SEHNR and CDR2 is FQNEAQ in the germline V gene (reference sequence). CDR3 DNA: TGTGCCAGCAGGCTGATTGGGGCGCCCGGGACCCAGTACTTC. This sequence encodes CASRLIGAPGTQYF.

V is TRBV3-1 (or the pseudogene TRBV3-2) and J is TRBJ1-6; TRBD1 aligns across 9 bases. Germline CDR1 is LGHDT and CDR2 is YNNKEL (reference sequence). There are 17 residues in the CDR3. V shed 4 bases, J shed 9 bases, and the junction held 13 bases outside the gene matches. The CDR3 DNA follows: TGTGCCAGCAGCCCCCTGTTTGGGGACAGGGATACTTCACCCCTCCACTTT. Translation gives CASSPLFGDRDTSPLHF.

This clone has only one observation. The chain links TRBV28 to TRBJ2-2; the match to TRBD1 covers 8 bases. Germline V CDR1 and CDR2: MDHEN, SYDVKM. Losses at the gene ends were 7 bases for V and 4 bases for J; bases not matched to a gene: 8. This CDR3 has 15 residues. In DNA, the CDR3 is TGTGCCAGCAAGTGGCAGGGGGCCGGCACCGGGGAGCTGTTTTTT. This sequence encodes CASKWQGAGTGELFF.

Written as DNA, the CDR3 is TGCAGCGTTGAAGAGGGGACACGTCTCCCGTTCTTC. As protein: CSVEEGTRLPFF. The chain joins TRBV29-1 to TRBJ2-1; possible D gene TRBD1, 6 bases. The V gene lost 0 bases and the J gene lost 15 bases, with 15 bases spanning the gap. Germline V gene lookup returns CDR1 SQVTM and CDR2 ANQGSEA. The CDR3 runs 12 residues.

The rearrangement links TRBV2 to TRBJ2-3, with 10 bases that match TRBD2. The CDR3 is made up of 15 amino acids. Germline V gives CDR1 SNHLY, CDR2 FYNNEI. The ends lost 9 bases at V and 4 bases at J; junction bases unmatched: 10. For the CDR3, the DNA is TGTGCCAGTCTTAGGCTAGCGGGAGTTCCAGATACGCAGTATTTT. Translated, it gives CASLRLAGVPDTQYF.

The chain employs TRBV12-3 or TRBV12-4 and TRBJ2-1; 8 nucleotides line up with TRBD1. With V trimmed by 6 bases and J by 15 bases, 7 bases remained unmatched. The CDR3 loop spans 11 amino acids. In DNA, the CDR3 is TGTGCCAGCAGCAACAGGGGGTTGATGTTCTTC. Translation: CASSNRGLMFF.

This chain connects TRBV3-1 (or the pseudogene TRBV3-2) to TRBJ2-5, with 10 bases matching TRBD1. J lost 2 bases, V lost 6 bases, and 6 bases had no gene match. This CDR3 has 15 amino acids. Germline CDR1 LGHDT, CDR2 YNNKEL (reference sequence). CDR3 loop: CASRGGTGVQETQYF. DNA of the CDR3: TGTGCCAGCAGGGGGGGGACAGGGGTACAAGAGACCCAGTACTTC.

V usage is TRBV24-1 and J usage is TRBJ2-7; 15 bases fit TRBD2. The junction had 8 bases not matched to a gene; V was cut back by 3 bases and J by 3 bases. Germline V gives CDR1 KGHDR, CDR2 SFDVKD. CDR3 length: 18 amino acids. CDR3 loop: CATSDLGLAGGPLYEQYF. Here the CDR3 DNA reads TGTGCCACCAGTGATCTCGGACTAGCGGGAGGGCCTCTCTACGAGCAGTACTTC.

The V gene is TRBV5-4, the J gene TRBJ1-2, with 9 positions matching TRBD1. This CDR3 is built from 15 residues. Germline V lookup: CDR1 SGHNT, CDR2 YYREEE (reference sequence). The trim removed 4 bases at V and 4 bases at J, leaving 8 bases unmatched. CDR3 DNA: TGTGCCAGCAGCCCGGAACAGGGGGCAGGCTATGGCTACACCTTC. Its protein is CASSPEQGAGYGYTF.

The J gene is TRBJ1-3, the V gene TRBV5-4; 8 positions match TRBD1. There are 19 residues in the CDR3. Trimming removed 5 bases from V and 4 bases from J; junction bases left unmatched: 20. Germline-derived CDR1 and CDR2 are SGHNT and YYREEE (reference sequence). The CDR3 DNA is TGTGCCAGCAGACCCGGACCAGGGGGCTCCCCGAAGGGGGGAAACACCATATATTTT. Translation gives CASRPGPGGSPKGGNTIYF. Full variable domain (remainder filled in from reference TRBV5-4 and TRBJ1-3): ETGVTQSPTHLIKTRGQQVTLRCSSQSGHNTVSWYQQALGQGPQFIFQYYREEENGRGNFPPRFSGLQFPNYSSELNVNALELDDSALYLCASRPGPGGSPKGGNTIYFGEGSWLTVV.

V usage is TRBV7-8 and J usage is TRBJ2-5; no firm D call. Trimming took 5 bases from V and 1 from J, leaving 8 bases between them. Germline lookup yields CDR1 SGHVS and CDR2 FQNEAQ. The CDR3 is 13 residues long. CDR3 DNA: TGTGCCAGCAGCCCGTACACCCAAGAGACCCAGTACTTC. Translation gives CASSPYTQETQYF.

V usage is TRBV4-3 and J usage is TRBJ2-7, with D possibly TRBD2 on 5 matching bases. This CDR3 contains 14 residues. CDR1 is LGHNA and CDR2 is YSLEER in the germline V gene. Trimming shortened V by 1 base and J by 6 bases, and 13 bases separated the two germline ends. CDR3: CASSQVLLVREQYF. The CDR3 bases are TGCGCCAGCAGCCAAGTCCTACTAGTACGCGAGCAGTACTTC.

The chain combines TRBV2 with TRBJ2-1, with D maybe TRBD2 (6 bases). The V end lost 6 bases, the J end lost 6 bases, and 18 bases lay between the germline ends. Germline-derived CDR1 and CDR2 are SNHLY and FYNNEI. This CDR3 is 15 amino acids long. This CDR3 is CASRTGLGTPNEQFF. In nucleotides, the CDR3 is TGTGCCAGCAGGACGGGACTTGGGACCCCCAATGAGCAGTTCTTC.